The 14 T cell receptor beta chains reported below all come from one sample, sequenced in a study of T cells in localized non-small cell lung cancer (dated by TCRdb to about 2020). The library was built by means of the immunoSEQ multiplex PCR assay. Held by TCRdb, this immuneACCESS table contains in-frame sequences only and omits some clones. Under half of the omission traces to an unresolved V gene where checked; the cause of the rest is unknown. This sample has about 39,000 clones in its table, and about four fifths of those were observed once. The leading ten clones occupy 30% to 40% of the sample. The sequences come from PBMCs, collected before any cancer treatment. The receptor source for this set is a woman between 35 and 70 years old with stage II squamous cell lung carcinoma.

The CDR3 spells CASSFLAGTGGRNEQFF. The DNA for the CDR3 is TGTGCCAGCAGCTTCTTGGCCGGGACAGGGGGCCGAAATGAGCAGTTCTTC. V gene TRBV5-8 combines with J gene TRBJ2-1, with TRBD1 identical over 12 bases. V was clipped by 2 bases and J by 7 bases; unmatched bases: 10. Germline loops: CDR1 SGHTS, CDR2 YDEGEE. The CDR3 covers 17 residues.

This chain joins TRBV5-6 and TRBJ2-1; 7 bases are a match to TRBD1. CDR3 size: 16 residues. Germline loops: CDR1 SGHDT, CDR2 YYEEEE. V shed 4 bases and J 0 bases; nucleotides not matched to a gene: 7. This CDR3 is CASSRDRGSSYNEQFF. CDR3 sequence (DNA): TGTGCCAGCAGCCGGGACAGAGGGAGCTCCTACAATGAGCAGTTCTTC.

The chain is built from TRBV5-4 and TRBJ2-7; D is possibly TRBD2 (6 bases). Germline CDR1 SGHNT, CDR2 YYREEE (reference sequence). Trimming removed 3 bases from V and 7 bases from J, with 20 bases in between. The CDR3 is 15 residues long. CDR3 in DNA: TGTGCCAGCAGCTCCCCCCCCGGGGGAGACGAGGAGCAGTACTTC. It specifies CASSSPPGGDEEQYF.

DNA for the CDR3: TGCAGCGGGGGGGTTTATGGTAATGAAAAACTGTTTTTT. Translation: CSGGVYGNEKLFF. This sequence joins TRBV29-1 and TRBJ1-4; D is perhaps TRBD1 (5 bases). Trimming pared 7 bases from V and 4 bases from J, leaving 13 bases between. Germline lookup yields CDR1 SQVTM and CDR2 ANQGSEA. The CDR3 length is 13 residues.

This clone occurred a few times. This chain links TRBV6-5 with TRBJ1-1; D may be TRBD1 (5 bases). The germline gives CDR1 MNHEY, CDR2 SVGAGI. The germline V and J ends were trimmed by 5 bases and 2 bases, with 12 bases remaining between them. This CDR3 region has 14 residues. CDR3 bases: TGTGCCAGCAGTGGGGGTGCGAGAAACACTGAAGCTTTCTTT. It specifies CASSGGARNTEAFF.

This clone was seen once. As DNA, the CDR3 is TGTGCCAGTCGCGGGACAGGCAATCAGCCCCAGCATTTT. Amino acid sequence: CASRGTGNQPQHF. This rearrangement joins TRBV27 to TRBJ1-5; 7 bases agree with TRBD1. There are 13 residues in the CDR3. V lost 9 bases, J lost 2 bases, and 4 bases stayed unmatched. CDR1 and CDR2 from the germline V gene are MNHEY and SMNVEV (reference sequence).

V usage is TRBV4-1 and J usage is TRBJ2-2; TRBD1 might be the D (6 bases). V was clipped by 3 bases and J by 3 bases, with 11 bases between them. Germline CDR1 is MGHRA and CDR2 is YSYEKL. The length of the CDR3 is 15 residues. This chain's CDR3 is CASSHSKGDTGELFF. The CDR3 region has the DNA TGCGCCAGCAGCCACTCCAAGGGGGACACCGGGGAGCTGTTTTTT.

This sequence joins TRBV7-6 and TRBJ1-3; TRBD1 agrees at 8 bases. The CDR3 is 17 amino acids. Germline V gene sequence: CDR1 SGHVS, CDR2 FNYEAQ. After removal of 1 base from V and 0 bases from J, the junction contained 5 bases not matched to a gene. In DNA form, the CDR3 reads TGTGCCAGCAGCTTAGATGACAGGGGCCTCTCTGGAAACACCATATATTTT. Translated: CASSLDDRGLSGNTIYF.

The chain employs TRBV5-1 and TRBJ2-5; 7 bases are a match to TRBD1. The CDR3 has 15 residues. Germline CDR1 is SGHRS and CDR2 is YFSETQ. The V gene end was trimmed by 0 bases and the J gene end by 0 bases; junction bases not matched to a gene: 2. CDR3 nucleotide sequence: TGCGCCAGCAGCTTGGGAGGGACAGACCAAGAGACCCAGTACTTC. It is translated as CASSLGGTDQETQYF. Drawing the rest from reference TRBV5-1 and TRBJ2-5, the complete variable domain is KAGVTQTPRYLIKTRGQQVTLSCSPISGHRSVSWYQQTPGQGLQFLFEYFSETQRNKGNFPGRFSGRQFSNSRSEMNVSTLELGDSALYLCASSLGGTDQETQYFGPGTRLLVL.

V is TRBV25-1 and J is TRBJ1-5, with 8 bases matching TRBD1. Germline CDR1 MGHDK, CDR2 SYGVNS. Trimming removed 4 bases from V and 3 bases from J; junction bases left unmatched: 5. The CDR3 runs to 15 residues. The CDR3, as DNA: TGTGCCAGCAGTGGTGGACAGGGTAACAATCAGCCCCAGCATTTT. Translation gives CASSGGQGNNQPQHF.

This clone has just a few counts. The chain links TRBV7-9 to TRBJ2-1; 11 bases match TRBD2. CDR3 size: 15 residues. Losses at the gene ends were 5 bases for V and 5 bases for J; bases not matched to a gene: 5. From germline, CDR1 is SEHNR and CDR2 FQNEAQ (reference sequence). Written as DNA, the CDR3 is TGTGCCAGCAGCCCGAGACTAGCGGGGAACAATGAGCAGTTCTTC. Amino acids: CASSPRLAGNNEQFF.

The rearrangement links TRBV19 to TRBJ2-1; D not resolved. CDR3 length equals 10 residues. Germline lookup yields CDR1 LNHDA and CDR2 SQIVND (reference sequence). Trimming took 10 bases from V and 5 from J, leaving 6 bases between them. The CDR3 spells CATHHNEQFF. DNA of the CDR3: TGTGCCACCCATCACAATGAGCAGTTCTTC. The whole variable domain, filled in from reference TRBV19 and TRBJ2-1, reads DGGITQSPKYLFRKEGQNVTLSCEQNLNHDAMYWYRQDPGQGLRLIYYSQIVNDFQKGDIAEGYSVSREKKESFPLTVTSAQKNPTAFYLCATHHNEQFFGPGTRLTVL.

The rearrangement uses TRBV11-3 and TRBJ2-7; D remains unclear. Looked up from germline, CDR1 is SGHNT and CDR2 is YENEEA. Trimming removed 4 bases at V and 3 bases at J, with 19 bases between. The CDR3 loop spans 16 amino acids. The CDR3 bases are TGTGCCAGCAGCTCCCAAATTGGACCGTCCCGCTACGAGCAGTACTTC. Its translation is CASSSQIGPSRYEQYF.

The chain recombines TRBV10-3 with TRBJ2-5, with D maybe TRBD1 (5 bases). Trimming removed 10 bases at V and 1 base at J, with 13 bases between. Germline V gene sequence: CDR1 ENHRY, CDR2 SYGVKD. This CDR3 is 13 amino acids long. This CDR3 is CASSSGPQETQYF. The DNA of the CDR3 is TGTGCCAGTTCTTCAGGGCCCCAAGAGACCCAGTACTTC.